The table lists the clone carrying this T cell receptor beta chain with many counts. The target antigen is unknown. Germline lookup yields CDR1 SGHTA and CDR2 FQGNSA. This CDR3 contains 18 residues. Trimming removed 5 bases at V and 0 bases at J, with 20 bases between. Amplified regions were TCR beta CDR3 sequences from RNA transcripts. In the first-round RT-PCR of the TCR CDR3, the HTBI primer set was used. One entry per CDR3 protein results from TCRdb running MiXCR on the multiplex PCR reads. The table has 550,000 to 800,000 distinct CDR3 sequences, about 16% seen once. The data belong to a study of T cells in Graves' hyperthyroidism and ophthalmopathy. Points from the study as a whole: Separation of ophthalmopathy from stable hyperthyroidism was achieved by a 13 V-J model. In blood, most of the thyroid clonotypes expanded above 0.001 were also present.

Patients were excluded because of uncontrolled infection, other autoimmune disease, pregnancy or lactation. The rearrangement joins TRBV7-2 to TRBJ2-1; a possible D gene is TRBD2 (5 bases). This TCR was sampled from a man younger than 35 with Graves' hyperthyroidism. Sequenced sample: blood. This chain's CDR3 is CASSPRQKRLSSYNEQFF. CDR3 nucleotides: TGTGCCAGCAGCCCCCGTCAGAAGCGGCTAAGCTCCTACAATGAGCAGTTCTTC.